This paragraph covers one T cell receptor beta chain sequence. The record originates from a study of blood T cell repertoires in COVID-19. Whole-study context: Some COVID-19 samples were acute and others convalescent; all came from the United States, Italy and Spain. From T cells, B-cell-depleted T cells, or PBMCs came the material, which was cDNA or gDNA.

How the authors handled the data: The authors estimated nucleated cell counts from reference gene primer amplification. Repertoires were generated with immunoSEQ multiplex PCR, while TCRdb's copy carries only in-frame clones and drops some. V and J calls and clone size follow that table, whereas D and trimming were derived from the DNA. The sample consists of more than 85,000 clones, roughly 88% of them appearing once. The V gene lost 3 bases and the J gene lost 0 bases, with 12 bases spanning the gap. CDR1 is SEHNR and CDR2 is FQNEAQ in the germline V gene (reference sequence). CDR3 length: 17 amino acids.

This receptor was taken from a human donor in a cohort sampled during active COVID-19. Sequencing used peripheral blood. The genes are TRBV7-9 and TRBJ2-6; tentatively, D is TRBD1 (5 bases). The CDR3 here is CASSLGRASSGANVLTF. In nucleotides, the CDR3 is TGTGCCAGCAGCTTGGGCAGGGCAAGCTCTGGGGCCAACGTCCTGACTTTC.